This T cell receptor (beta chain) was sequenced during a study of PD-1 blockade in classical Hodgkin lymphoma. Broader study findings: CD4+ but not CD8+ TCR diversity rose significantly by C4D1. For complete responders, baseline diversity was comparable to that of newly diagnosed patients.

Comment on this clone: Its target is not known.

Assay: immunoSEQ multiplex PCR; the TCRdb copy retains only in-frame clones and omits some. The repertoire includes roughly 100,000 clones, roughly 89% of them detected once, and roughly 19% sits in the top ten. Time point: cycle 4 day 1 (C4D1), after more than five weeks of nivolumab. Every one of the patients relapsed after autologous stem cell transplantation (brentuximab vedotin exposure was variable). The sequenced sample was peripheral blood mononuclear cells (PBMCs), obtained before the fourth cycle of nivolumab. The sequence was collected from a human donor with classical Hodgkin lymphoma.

The DNA of the CDR3 is TGTGCCAGCAGTAAGAGTGGGGTGCACACAGATACGCAGTATTTT. Protein sequence: CASSKSGVHTDTQYF. The chain carries TRBV7-2 and TRBJ2-3; D gene unclear. The V end lost 6 bases, the J end lost 2 bases, and 15 bases lay between the germline ends. The CDR3 spans 15 residues. The V gene's germline CDR1 is SGHTA and CDR2 FQGNSA.